A single sample gave rise to the 31 T cell receptor beta chains below, sequenced in a study of graft-versus-host responses after intestinal transplantation. Antigens of these TCRs are unknown. Assay: immunoSEQ multiplex PCR; the TCRdb copy retains only in-frame clones and omits some. This sample carries around 130,000 clones, 85% to 95% of them seen once, and the ten largest clones take around 0.15%. This material consisted of unstimulated CD4+ T cells sorted from spleen or lymph node cells, taken before intestinal transplant. The receptors were gathered from a human donor who received an intestinal transplant.

This clone was recorded only once. V is TRBV9 and J is TRBJ1-6; D gene unclear. Trimming left V 2 bases short and J 9 bases short, with 9 bases between. The germline V gene encodes CDR1 SGDLS and CDR2 YYNGEE. CDR3 length: 13 residues. The chain's CDR3 is CASSVGNSSPLHF. CDR3 bases: TGTGCCAGCAGCGTGGGGAATTCTTCACCCCTCCACTTT. The full variable domain, rest sourced from reference TRBV9 and TRBJ1-6, is DSGVTQTPKHLITATGQRVTLRCSPRSGDLSVYWYQQSLDQGLQFLIQYYNGEERAKGNILERFSAQQFPDLHSELNLSSLELGDSALYFCASSVGNSSPLHFGNGTRLTVT.

The J gene is TRBJ2-2, the V gene TRBV10-2; the match to TRBD1 covers 11 bases. Germline values: CDR1 WSHSY, CDR2 SAAADI. V shed 6 bases, J shed 5 bases, and the junction held 5 bases outside the gene matches. The CDR3 length is 15 residues. In nucleotides, the CDR3 is TGCGCCAGCAGAGGACAGGGGGCGCGGACCGGGGAGCTGTTTTTT. Its protein product is CASRGQGARTGELFF.

V is TRBV7-3 and J is TRBJ2-1, with 12 bases that match TRBD2. The CDR3 has 15 residues. Germline V gene sequence: CDR1 SGHTA, CDR2 FQGTGA. V dropped 5 bases and J dropped 7; count of bases not matched to a gene: 6. The CDR3 bases are TGTGCCAGCAGCGCCAGACTAGCGGGGGATAATGAGCAGTTCTTC. Protein product: CASSARLAGDNEQFF. The variable domain in full, completed from reference TRBV7-3 and TRBJ2-1, reads GAGVSQTPSNKVTEKGKYVELRCDPISGHTALYWYRQSLGQGPEFLIYFQGTGAADDSGLPNDRFFAVRPEGSVSTLKIQRTERGDSAVYLCASSARLAGDNEQFFGPGTRLTVL.

The rearrangement links TRBV6-4 to TRBJ2-2; TRBD1 is a possible D gene (6 bases). The germline gives CDR1 MRHNA, CDR2 SNTAGT. V dropped 2 bases and J dropped 4 bases, with 17 bases sitting between them. The length of the CDR3 is 17 residues. The CDR3, as DNA: TGTGCCAGCAGTGACCGTGGACAGAGGACTTTCACCGGGGAGCTGTTTTTT. Encoded protein: CASSDRGQRTFTGELFF.

This clone has a single count. This chain uses TRBV11-2 with TRBJ1-3; D is undetermined. The CDR3 spans 19 residues. V dropped 6 bases and J dropped 0 bases, with 24 bases sitting between them. From germline, CDR1 is SGHAT and CDR2 FQNNGV. Here the CDR3 DNA reads TGTGCCAGCAGTTCAAGCTTATCGAATGAGGGTTTCTCTGGAAACACCATATATTTT. Protein: CASSSSLSNEGFSGNTIYF.

In its sample, this clone was seen once. The chain couples TRBV7-2 to TRBJ2-1; D perhaps matches TRBD2 (6 bases). Trimming took off 6 bases at V and 0 bases at J, with 12 bases between the two ends. This CDR3 is 15 amino acids long. Germline-derived CDR1 and CDR2 are SGHTA and FQGNSA. Here the CDR3 reads CASRGVGGSYNEQFF. Written as DNA, the CDR3 is TGTGCCAGCAGGGGGGTGGGGGGCTCCTACAATGAGCAGTTCTTC.

V and J are TRBV5-1 and TRBJ2-5, with D maybe TRBD1 (6 bases). The CDR3 length is 13 residues. The V and J ends lost 5 bases and 3 bases respectively, with 11 bases between them. The V gene's germline CDR1 is SGHRS and CDR2 YFSETQ. CDR3 in amino acids: CASRSRTEETQYF. The DNA of the CDR3 is TGCGCCAGCAGGTCAAGGACAGAAGAGACCCAGTACTTC.

The J gene is TRBJ2-3, the V gene TRBV5-6, with D possibly TRBD2 on 7 matching bases. Trimming pared 3 bases from V and 5 bases from J, leaving 19 bases between. CDR1 is SGHDT and CDR2 is YYEEEE in the germline V gene. The CDR3 length is 16 residues. This chain's CDR3 is CASSSIGGPPQDTQYF. CDR3 nucleotides: TGTGCCAGCAGCTCAATCGGGGGGCCCCCACAAGATACGCAGTATTTT.

The J gene is TRBJ2-7, the V gene TRBV5-1; D call uncertain. The length of the CDR3 is 15 residues. The germline V and J ends were trimmed by 1 base and 0 bases, with 11 bases remaining between them. Looked up from germline, CDR1 is SGHRS and CDR2 is YFSETQ. The CDR3 bases are TGCGCCAGCAGCTTGATAGGCGGAAGCTCCTACGAGCAGTACTTC. It codes for CASSLIGGSSYEQYF.

The chain is built from TRBV2 and TRBJ1-5, with TRBD1 as a possible D gene (6 bases). Trimming removed 7 bases at V and 7 bases at J, with 11 bases between. The germline V gene encodes CDR1 SNHLY and CDR2 FYNNEI. The CDR3 covers 12 residues. The CDR3 sequence is CASTLQGQPQHF. CDR3 nucleotide sequence: TGTGCCAGCACCCTACAGGGCCAGCCCCAGCATTTT.

Here the CDR3 reads CASSEMEIDGYTF. CDR3 in DNA: TGTGCCAGCAGTGAAATGGAAATTGATGGCTACACCTTC. The chain combines TRBV6-1 with TRBJ1-2; D unclear. The CDR3 covers 13 residues. The germline V gene has CDR1 MNHNS and CDR2 SASEGT. V lost 2 bases and J lost 6, with 10 bases in between.

This clone was seen more than once but under ten times. This chain links TRBV10-3 with TRBJ2-7; TRBD1 matches at 9 bases. From germline, CDR1 is ENHRY and CDR2 SYGVKD. The CDR3 sequence is 13 residues long. V was pared by 5 bases and J by 5 bases, with 4 bases of the junction left unmatched. CDR3 DNA: TGTGCCATCAGTCCTACAGGGGGCAACGAGCAGTACTTC. It specifies CAISPTGGNEQYF.

The V call is TRBV5-1, the J call TRBJ2-2, with 7 nucleotides matching TRBD1. The germline gives CDR1 SGHRS, CDR2 YFSETQ. This CDR3 has 16 amino acids. Trimming at V came to 4 bases and at J to 2 bases, leaving 8 bases not matched to a gene. CDR3 amino acids: CASSIGTVINTGELFF. CDR3 nucleotide sequence: TGCGCCAGCAGCATCGGGACAGTGATAAACACCGGGGAGCTGTTTTTT.

CDR3 sequence: CASSQDPSGGQETQYF. The CDR3 DNA reads TGTGCCAGCAGCCAAGACCCTAGCGGGGGACAAGAGACCCAGTACTTC. The V call is TRBV4-2, the J call TRBJ2-5, with TRBD2 matching over 10 bases. Trimming took 0 bases from V and 2 from J; bases not matched to a gene: 3. Germline V CDR1 and CDR2: LGHNA, YNFKEQ. This CDR3 is 16 amino acids long.

J is TRBJ1-2 and V is TRBV19; 12 bases align to TRBD1. The CDR3 runs 15 residues. Looked up from germline, CDR1 is LNHDA and CDR2 is SQIVND (reference sequence). The V gene end was trimmed by 5 bases and the J gene end by 6 bases; junction bases not matched to a gene: 7. The chain's CDR3 is CASSPGTGGADGYTF. In nucleotides, the CDR3 is TGTGCCAGTAGTCCCGGGACAGGGGGCGCGGATGGCTACACCTTC.

V gene TRBV7-7 combines with J gene TRBJ2-7, with D perhaps TRBD1 (6 bases). The CDR3 spans 13 residues. V lost 5 bases to trimming and J lost 3 bases, with 11 bases between them. Looked up from germline, CDR1 is SSHAT and CDR2 is FNYEAQ (reference sequence). CDR3 in amino acids: CASSLGQHYEQYF. The CDR3, as DNA: TGTGCCAGCAGCCTCGGACAGCACTACGAGCAGTACTTC.

V gene TRBV5-1 combines with J gene TRBJ1-5, with D unresolved. The germline V and J ends were trimmed by 8 bases and 2 bases, with 17 bases remaining between them. The V gene's germline CDR1 is SGHRS and CDR2 YFSETQ. CDR3 length: 15 residues. This CDR3 is CARVGHRAGNQPQHF. CDR3 in DNA: TGCGCCAGGGTTGGGCACCGAGCGGGCAATCAGCCCCAGCATTTT.

The rearrangement uses TRBV15 and TRBJ2-1, with unresolved D. Trimming took off 0 bases at V and 8 bases at J, with 8 bases between the two ends. The germline CDR1 and CDR2 sequences are LNHNV and YYDKDF (reference sequence). The CDR3 has 13 residues. The CDR3 here is CATSRDYTDEQFF. Here the CDR3 DNA reads TGTGCCACCAGCAGAGATTATACAGATGAGCAGTTCTTC.

The rearrangement uses TRBV7-9 and TRBJ1-1; D is ambiguous. The CDR3 covers 12 residues. V was clipped by 4 bases and J by 5 bases, with 8 bases between them. CDR1 and CDR2 (germline): SEHNR, FQNEAQ (reference sequence). Here the CDR3 DNA reads TGTGCCAGCAGCTGGAGTGAGACTGAAGCTTTCTTT. This codes for CASSWSETEAFF.

The chain carries TRBV7-7 and TRBJ2-7, with TRBD1 matching over 7 bases. With V trimmed by 1 base and J by 3 bases, 0 bases remained unmatched. Germline V gene data show CDR1 as SSHAT and CDR2 as FNYEAQ (reference sequence). The CDR3 runs 13 residues. In nucleotides, the CDR3 is TGTGCCAGCAGCTTAGACAGGGGCTACGAGCAGTACTTC. Residues: CASSLDRGYEQYF.

The chain has TRBV6-1 and TRBJ1-2; no firm D call. This CDR3 comprises 13 residues. The V and J ends lost 0 bases and 5 bases respectively, with 7 bases between them. Germline loops: CDR1 MNHNS, CDR2 SASEGT. Here the CDR3 reads CASSEAQQYGYTF. The CDR3 nucleotides are TGTGCCAGCAGTGAAGCCCAACAGTATGGCTACACCTTC.

This clone was picked up one time. This sequence joins TRBV27 and TRBJ1-2; the D gene is possibly TRBD1 (5 bases). V gave up 3 bases and J gave up 3 bases, with 8 bases separating them. Germline-derived CDR1 and CDR2 are MNHEY and SMNVEV (reference sequence). The CDR3 sequence is 13 residues long. The CDR3 loop reads CASSFRRDYGYTF. The CDR3 nucleotides are TGTGCCAGCAGTTTCCGCAGGGACTATGGCTACACCTTC.

The chain uses TRBV7-8 and TRBJ2-5; 10 nucleotides line up with TRBD2. There are 13 residues in the CDR3. Germline lookup yields CDR1 SGHVS and CDR2 FQNEAQ. V was clipped by 3 bases and J by 11 bases; unmatched bases: 6. CDR3 coding DNA: TGTGCCAGCAGCTTTAGCGGGGGGAGGGAGCAGTACTTC. Its protein product is CASSFSGGREQYF.

The V gene is TRBV5-4, the J gene TRBJ1-2; D is uncertain. CDR1 SGHNT and CDR2 YYREEE come from the germline V gene (reference sequence). There are 12 residues in the CDR3. Trimming took 2 bases from V and 6 from J, leaving 8 bases between them. The CDR3 here is CASSLHSNGYTF. The CDR3 region has the DNA TGTGCCAGCAGCTTACATTCCAATGGCTACACCTTC.

This clone appeared a single time. The J gene is TRBJ2-6, the V gene TRBV5-1; 7 bases align to TRBD1. V dropped 4 bases and J dropped 0; count of bases not matched to a gene: 10. The CDR3 covers 18 residues. Germline lookup yields CDR1 SGHRS and CDR2 YFSETQ. The CDR3 loop reads CASSVTLDRVSGANVLTF. The DNA of the CDR3 is TGCGCCAGCAGCGTGACACTCGACAGGGTCTCTGGGGCCAACGTCCTGACTTTC.

The V call is TRBV5-1, the J call TRBJ2-7; D might be TRBD1 (6 bases). From germline, CDR1 is SGHRS and CDR2 YFSETQ. The ends were cut back, 3 bases at V and 6 bases at J, with 13 bases in the middle. This CDR3 comprises 13 residues. The CDR3 loop is CASSYREMGEQYF. CDR3 sequence (DNA): TGCGCCAGCAGCTACAGGGAGATGGGCGAGCAGTACTTC.

Only one count was recorded for this clone. The chain combines TRBV19 with TRBJ1-6, with 7 positions matching TRBD1. The CDR3 contains 15 residues. The germline V gene encodes CDR1 LNHDA and CDR2 SQIVND (reference sequence). V dropped 6 bases and J dropped 10; count of bases not matched to a gene: 12. The CDR3 DNA sequence: TGTGCCAGTAGACTAAGACAGGGAGTAGTCTCACCCCTCCACTTT. Amino acid sequence: CASRLRQGVVSPLHF.

The chain carries TRBV5-1 and TRBJ2-7; no firm D call. The length of the CDR3 is 12 residues. With 5 bases removed from V and 6 bases from J, the gap between germline ends came to 12 bases. CDR1 SGHRS and CDR2 YFSETQ come from the germline V gene. The CDR3 reads CASRSRSGEQYF. The CDR3 DNA reads TGCGCCAGCAGGTCGAGGTCCGGCGAGCAGTACTTC.

The chain joins TRBV18 to TRBJ2-1, with TRBD2 matching over 7 bases. Germline V gives CDR1 KGHSH, CDR2 LQKENI. This CDR3 spans 16 amino acids. The V and J ends lost 1 base and 6 bases, in that order; junction bases with no gene match: 9. CDR3 loop: CASSPRPRGSFNEQFF. The CDR3 nucleotides are TGTGCCAGCTCACCACGCCCGCGGGGGTCTTTCAATGAGCAGTTCTTC.

This clone was found once. The CDR3 spells CASSSQGTSIETQYF. The CDR3 DNA follows: TGTGCCAGCAGCTCCCAAGGGACTAGCATAGAGACCCAGTACTTC. The chain has TRBV7-7 and TRBJ2-5, with 9 bases lining up with TRBD2. Trimming removed 4 bases from V and 4 bases from J; junction bases left unmatched: 7. The CDR3 is 15 amino acids. The germline V gene has CDR1 SSHAT and CDR2 FNYEAQ (reference sequence).

The rearrangement joins TRBV6-5 to TRBJ2-1, with 10 bases lining up with TRBD2. The CDR3 totals 14 residues. CDR1 MNHEY and CDR2 SVGAGI come from the germline V gene. The J segment lost 9 bases and the V segment lost 2 bases, leaving 4 bases of the junction unmatched. CDR3 loop: CASSYAAGGGEQFF. Here the CDR3 DNA reads TGTGCCAGCAGTTACGCAGCGGGGGGGGGTGAGCAGTTCTTC.